This T cell receptor (beta chain) was sequenced for a study of PD-1 blockade in classical Hodgkin lymphoma. Libraries were prepared by immunoSEQ multiplex PCR; TCRdb keeps only in-frame clonotypes and omits some of them. The table records tens of thousands of clones, around 70% of them present only once. Following autologous stem cell transplantation, relapse occurred in every patient, and exposure to brentuximab vedotin varied. This clone was seen only once. With 0 bases clipped from V and 8 bases from J, the junction kept 3 bases outside the gene matches. There are 13 residues in the CDR3. CDR1 is MNHEY, CDR2 SMNVEV, per germline (reference sequence).

Sequencing used peripheral blood mononuclear cells (PBMCs), obtained before the second cycle of nivolumab. The chain uses TRBV27 and TRBJ1-1, with TRBD1 identical over 7 bases. The source is a human donor with classical Hodgkin lymphoma. DNA for the CDR3: TGTGCCAGCAGTTTATCTGCAGGGGGGGAAGCTTTCTTT. This translates into CASSLSAGGEAFF.